The 12 T cell receptor beta chains reported below all come from one sample, sequenced in a study of cytomegalovirus exposure and HLA in healthy donors. PCR amplification relied on 60 Vbeta primers (plus 13 Jbeta primers). TCRdb keeps only in-frame clones here, not all; method: immunoSEQ multiplex PCR. In all, the sample yields approximately 82,000 clones. The sequencing input was PBMCs. The origin of the receptors is a woman in her sixties or seventies in good health and CMV-seronegative.

The V gene is TRBV6-6, the J gene TRBJ1-5; 9 bases are a match to TRBD1. The CDR3 consists of 15 residues. The V gene's germline CDR1 is MNHNY and CDR2 SVGAGI (reference sequence). V was pared by 6 bases and J by 5 bases, with 8 bases of the junction left unmatched. The CDR3 loop reads CASRRPGQGYQPQHF. CDR3 nucleotide sequence: TGTGCCAGCAGGCGGCCGGGACAGGGTTATCAGCCCCAGCATTTT.

The chain uses TRBV6-5 and TRBJ2-5, with 7 bases matching TRBD1. The CDR3 has 13 amino acids. V was clipped by 2 bases and J by 5 bases; unmatched bases: 2. Germline assignment: CDR1 MNHEY and CDR2 SVGAGI. CDR3 nucleotides: TGTGCCAGCAGTTACAGGGGGCGGGAGACCCAGTACTTC. It translates to CASSYRGRETQYF.

The J gene is TRBJ1-1, the V gene TRBV19, with 11 bases lining up with TRBD1. Germline CDR1 and CDR2: LNHDA and SQIVND (reference sequence). The V gene end was trimmed by 5 bases and the J gene end by 5 bases; junction bases not matched to a gene: 7. The CDR3 is 15 residues long. Here the CDR3 DNA reads TGTGCCAGTAGTCTGTGGACAGGGGGCAATACTGAAGCTTTCTTT. This gives the protein CASSLWTGGNTEAFF.

This chain uses TRBV28 with TRBJ2-3, with a possible D match to TRBD1 (6 bases). V was cut by 7 bases and J by 2 bases, with 16 bases left in between. The CDR3 has 15 residues. Germline V CDR1 and CDR2: MDHEN, SYDVKM. The CDR3 spells CASIPGQGATDTQYF. CDR3 in DNA: TGTGCCAGCATCCCGGGACAAGGGGCCACAGATACGCAGTATTTT.

The chain combines TRBV6-5 with TRBJ1-2, with TRBD1 matching 10 bases. CDR1 is MNHEY and CDR2 is SVGAGI in the germline V gene. V shed 4 bases, J shed 4 bases, and the junction held 3 bases outside the gene matches. This CDR3 is built from 14 residues. For the CDR3, the DNA is TGTGCCAGCAGTTCGACAGGGGGCGGCTATGGCTACACCTTC. Amino acid sequence: CASSSTGGGYGYTF.

The V call is TRBV6-6, the J call TRBJ2-7; 8 bases line up with TRBD2. Germline V gives CDR1 MNHNY, CDR2 SVGAGI (reference sequence). Trimming removed 6 bases from V and 6 bases from J; junction bases left unmatched: 7. The CDR3 consists of 13 residues. The CDR3 nucleotides are TGTGCCAGCAGAAACTCAGCGGGAGCCGAGCAGTACTTC. Its protein is CASRNSAGAEQYF.

The rearrangement uses TRBV7-2 and TRBJ2-1; 10 bases map to TRBD2. Germline loops: CDR1 SGHTA, CDR2 FQGNSA. The CDR3 covers 15 residues. The V gene end was trimmed by 7 bases and the J gene end by 2 bases; junction bases not matched to a gene: 5. The CDR3 loop reads CASTEGTSAYNEQFF. The CDR3 nucleotides read TGTGCCAGCACTGAGGGGACTAGCGCCTACAATGAGCAGTTCTTC.

The chain has TRBV11-2 and TRBJ1-3, with D possibly TRBD1 on 5 matching bases. Per the germline V gene, CDR1 is SGHAT and CDR2 is FQNNGV. The CDR3 runs 15 residues. The ends were cut back, 7 bases at V and 0 bases at J, with 13 bases in the middle. CDR3 sequence reads: CASTPMGGSGNTIYF. In DNA, the CDR3 is TGTGCCAGCACCCCCATGGGGGGCTCTGGAAACACCATATATTTT.

The chain combines TRBV29-1 with TRBJ2-5; perhaps TRBD2 as D (6 bases). The CDR3 has 13 amino acids. V was pared by 1 base and J by 5 bases, with 11 bases between. Germline loops: CDR1 SQVTM, CDR2 ANQGSEA. CDR3 residues: CSVEGGEWETQYF. The CDR3 coding sequence is TGCAGCGTTGAAGGGGGGGAATGGGAGACCCAGTACTTC.

This chain joins TRBV19 and TRBJ2-7, with TRBD2 matching 15 bases. CDR3 length equals 18 residues. CDR1 and CDR2 from the germline V gene are LNHDA and SQIVND (reference sequence). V lost 4 bases and J lost 4; bases outside the gene matches: 11. The CDR3 spells CASSKGLAGGGDLYEQYF. DNA for the CDR3: TGTGCCAGTAGTAAGGGACTAGCGGGAGGCGGAGATTTATACGAGCAGTACTTC. The variable domain in full, with the rest retrieved from reference TRBV19 and TRBJ2-7, is DGGITQSPKYLFRKEGQNVTLSCEQNLNHDAMYWYRQDPGQGLRLIYYSQIVNDFQKGDIAEGYSVSREKKESFPLTVTSAQKNPTAFYLCASSKGLAGGGDLYEQYFGPGTRLTVT.

This rearrangement joins TRBV6-5 to TRBJ2-7; D gene uncertain. Germline V gene lookup returns CDR1 MNHEY and CDR2 SVGAGI. CDR3 length: 15 residues. V was clipped by 2 bases and J by 2 bases, with 13 bases between them. Here the CDR3 DNA reads TGTGCCAGCAGTTACGACCCACAGAATACCTACGAGCAGTACTTC. The encoded protein is CASSYDPQNTYEQYF.

The chain is built from TRBV6-5 and TRBJ2-7; possible D gene TRBD2, 6 bases. Germline-derived CDR1 and CDR2 are MNHEY and SVGAGI. This CDR3 region has 15 residues. The V gene lost 4 bases and the J gene lost 3 bases, with 16 bases spanning the gap. CDR3 nucleotides: TGTGCCAGCAGTTGGCGGGGAGATGCAGTCTACGAGCAGTACTTC. This translates into CASSWRGDAVYEQYF.